This T cell receptor beta chain was identified in a study of preoperative IRX-2 immunotherapy in early breast cancer. Germline V gene data show CDR1 as SGHNT and CDR2 as YENEEA. This CDR3 region has 18 residues. V was clipped by 5 bases and J by 0 bases; unmatched bases: 9. Assay used: immunoSEQ multiplex PCR; TCRdb lists only in-frame clones, some missing. The table shows 30,000 to 35,000 clones, with roughly four fifths occurring only once. Treatment denoted: preoperative locoregional IRX-2 cytokine immunotherapy. The clonotype was recovered from a human donor with breast cancer. Sequenced here: lymph node tissue, sampled from a patient treated with IRX-2 immunotherapy. The gene calls are TRBV11-3 and TRBJ2-6; 8 bases align to TRBD1. CDR3 amino acids: CASSLQTGDLSGANVLTF. CDR3 nucleotides: TGTGCCAGCAGCCTACAGACAGGGGACCTCTCTGGGGCCAACGTCCTGACTTTC.